This TCR beta chain stems from a study of metastatic and nonmetastatic thyroid tumors. Turning to the study itself: A comparison of repertoires was made across blood and tumor or nodule tissue from malignant and benign thyroid patients. Study-level points and caveats: In both blood and tumor samples, TCR beta diversity was reported significantly higher for malignant than benign nodules.

Each patient went into thyroid surgery without having received any treatment. Remarks on this clone: Its target is unknown.

Original processing notes: The study took CDR3 differences across clinicopathological groups and made a distant-metastasis classifier for papillary thyroid cancer from them. TCRdb re-analyzed the PCR reads through MiXCR. What appears here as the V and J calls and clone size reflects TCRdb's work, not the paper's. The sample lists about 85,000 clones, approximately 9% occurring once. Germline loops: CDR1 SQVTM, CDR2 ANQGSEA. This CDR3 comprises 14 residues. After removal of 4 bases from V and 6 bases from J, the junction contained 5 bases not matched to a gene. The sequenced sample was blood. The V and J genes are TRBV29-1 and TRBJ1-6, with 8 bases that match TRBD1. The TCR originated in a female donor with papillary thyroid cancer or a benign thyroid nodule (not recorded which). Some clones in this sample may be carry-over from other donors' samples. CDR3 sequence reads: CSVGGTGGNSPLHF. CDR3 bases: TGCAGCGTTGGGGGGACAGGCGGTAATTCACCCCTCCACTTT.